This T cell receptor beta chain was captured by sequencing in a study of OX40 agonist ivuxolimab in advanced cancers. Study-wide context: A mean age of around 60 years, range roughly 20 to 80, was recorded, and 70% to 85% were male. Study outcomes and limitations: Fewer expanded clones were found on average in CD4+ than in CD8+ T cells.

The germline CDR1 and CDR2 sequences are SNHLY and FYNNEI. V lost 7 bases, J lost 1 base, and 8 bases lay in between. The CDR3 sequence is 13 residues long. Assay: immunoSEQ multiplex PCR; the TCRdb copy retains only in-frame clones and omits some. Here the sample spans 15,000 to 20,000 clones, around 85% being singletons. In the case of this clone: Its antigen is currently unknown.

Specimen: CD4+ or CD8+ T cells sorted from blood, collected in a trial of the OX40 agonist ivuxolimab. This rearrangement joins TRBV2 to TRBJ1-5, with a tentative D call TRBD1 (5 bases). The receptor was derived from an adult with an advanced solid tumor such as melanoma, head and neck, liver or kidney cancer. The CDR3 region has the DNA TGTGCCAGCAAGGGGCTGAGCAATCAGCCCCAGCATTTT. Residues: CASKGLSNQPQHF.